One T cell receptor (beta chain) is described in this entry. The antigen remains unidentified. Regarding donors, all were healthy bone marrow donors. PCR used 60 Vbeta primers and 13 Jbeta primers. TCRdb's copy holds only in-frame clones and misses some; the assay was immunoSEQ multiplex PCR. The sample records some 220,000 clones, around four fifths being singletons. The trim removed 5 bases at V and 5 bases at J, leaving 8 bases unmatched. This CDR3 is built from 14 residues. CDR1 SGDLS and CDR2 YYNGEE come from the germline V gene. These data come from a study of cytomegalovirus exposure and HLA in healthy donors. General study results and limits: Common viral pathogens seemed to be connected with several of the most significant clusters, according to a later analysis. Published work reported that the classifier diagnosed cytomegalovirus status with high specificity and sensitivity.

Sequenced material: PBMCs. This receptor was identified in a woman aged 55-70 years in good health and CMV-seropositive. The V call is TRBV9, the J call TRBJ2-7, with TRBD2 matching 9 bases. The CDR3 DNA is TGTGCCAGCAGTGTTACCGGGACTAGCAACGAGCAGTACTTC. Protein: CASSVTGTSNEQYF.